This T cell receptor (beta chain) originates from a study of shared clonotypes between healthy human individuals. Repertoires were generated with immunoSEQ multiplex PCR, while TCRdb's copy carries only in-frame clones and drops some. Here the sample spans under 2,500,000 clones, approximately 95% being singletons. General study findings and limits: Sample collection involved blood only; tissue repertoires are likely different. Incompleteness in sorted-subset sequencing, despite large depth, was shown by rarefaction.

For this clone: The target antigen is unknown.

Specimen: naive CD4+ T cells sorted from blood. The subset here: CD45RA+ positively selected. This TCR was sampled from a man younger than 35 in good health.

CDR3 region: CASSPHSLYEQYF. CDR3 nucleotide sequence: TGTGCCAGCAGCCCTCACAGTCTCTACGAGCAGTACTTC. The chain has TRBV6-5 and TRBJ2-7, with D unresolved. CDR1 is MNHEY, CDR2 SVGAGI, per germline. The CDR3 is 13 residues long. With 6 bases removed from V and 3 bases from J, the gap between germline ends came to 12 bases.